These 23 T cell receptor beta chains were sequenced from one sample in a study of CD8+ T cells in alopecia areata. The treatment here: oral pan-JAK inhibitor, 5-10 mg twice daily. Following extraction, RNA underwent reverse transcription to cDNA, which served as the sequencing template. Data came from immunoSEQ multiplex PCR; TCRdb stores just in-frame clones and leaves some out. This table holds 95,000 to 100,000 clones, roughly 56% found once. The sample consisted of CD8+ T cells sorted from blood, taken between weeks 55 and 65, from a patient treated with tofacitinib. The source is a human donor with alopecia areata.

The chain uses TRBV5-1 and TRBJ1-2; 8 bases match TRBD1. This CDR3 has 14 amino acids. Germline V gene sequence: CDR1 SGHRS, CDR2 YFSETQ. After removal of 5 bases from V and 8 bases from J, the junction contained 11 bases not matched to a gene. The CDR3 sequence is CASRPRGQGWGYTF. CDR3 nucleotide sequence: TGCGCCAGCAGACCCCGTGGACAGGGTTGGGGCTACACCTTC.

The chain links TRBV27 to TRBJ1-5; a possible D gene is TRBD1 (6 bases). The CDR3 is 18 amino acids. CDR1 is MNHEY, CDR2 SMNVEV, per germline (reference sequence). Trimming removed 4 bases at V and 11 bases at J, with 30 bases between. The CDR3 reads CASSYLDRSPHVIESQHF. CDR3 sequence (DNA): TGTGCCAGCAGTTACCTAGACAGGTCCCCGCACGTAATCGAGTCCCAGCATTTT.

V gene TRBV4-1 combines with J gene TRBJ1-5; D call uncertain. Germline V gene lookup returns CDR1 MGHRA and CDR2 YSYEKL. The V gene lost 1 base and the J gene lost 0 bases, with 10 bases spanning the gap. The CDR3 runs to 16 residues. The DNA for the CDR3 is TGCGCCAGCAGCCAAGTGGAGCGGAATAGCAATCAGCCCCAGCATTTT. Its protein is CASSQVERNSNQPQHF.

The chain links TRBV29-1 to TRBJ2-1; D not certain. In germline, CDR1 is SQVTM, CDR2 ANQGSEA. CDR3 length: 11 residues. The V end was cut by 2 bases, the J end by 7 bases, with 6 bases between. The CDR3 sequence is CSVELGNEQFF. The CDR3 DNA reads as TGCAGCGTTGAATTGGGTAATGAGCAGTTCTTC.

The rearrangement joins TRBV13 to TRBJ2-5; 7 nucleotides match TRBD1. The length of the CDR3 is 15 residues. V shed 7 bases and J 5 bases; nucleotides not matched to a gene: 13. Germline assignment: CDR1 PRHDT and CDR2 FYEKMQ (reference sequence). For the CDR3, the DNA is TGTGCCAGCACCAAAGAAAACAGGGGCCAGGAGACCCAGTACTTC. Its protein product is CASTKENRGQETQYF.

The genes are TRBV13 and TRBJ2-2; 8 bases match TRBD2. This CDR3 region has 16 residues. V lost 6 bases and J lost 5; bases outside the gene matches: 11. The germline V gene encodes CDR1 PRHDT and CDR2 FYEKMQ (reference sequence). The CDR3 protein is CASRPLAGRGTGELFF. CDR3 DNA sequence: TGTGCCAGCAGACCCTTAGCGGGGCGAGGAACCGGGGAGCTGTTTTTT.

This chain uses TRBV7-9 with TRBJ1-3; 9 bases match TRBD1. Germline values: CDR1 SEHNR, CDR2 FQNEAQ (reference sequence). This CDR3 region has 14 residues. Germline trimming cut 4 bases from V and 4 bases from J; bases unmatched to any gene: 2. The CDR3 nucleotides read TGTGCCAGCAGCTGGACAGGGGCGGGAAACACCATATATTTT. This codes for CASSWTGAGNTIYF.

This clone has just a few counts. V is TRBV4-1 and J is TRBJ2-2, with no clear D. Germline V gives CDR1 MGHRA, CDR2 YSYEKL. V was cut by 1 base and J by 4 bases, with 4 bases left in between. The CDR3 totals 13 residues. Written as DNA, the CDR3 is TGCGCCAGCAGCCAAGTTGGCACCGGGGAGCTGTTTTTT. Translated: CASSQVGTGELFF.

This clone was found a few times. This rearrangement joins TRBV20-1 to TRBJ1-1; 7 nucleotides align to TRBD1. This CDR3 comprises 10 residues. Germline loops: CDR1 DFQATT, CDR2 SNEGSKA (reference sequence). The V gene end was trimmed by 7 bases and the J gene end by 8 bases; junction bases not matched to a gene: 4. DNA of the CDR3: TGCAGTGTCAGGGGGGGGGAAGCTTTCTTT. Translated, it gives CSVRGGEAFF.

The chain recombines TRBV27 with TRBJ2-7; D is uncertain. The CDR3 contains 12 residues. The germline V gene encodes CDR1 MNHEY and CDR2 SMNVEV (reference sequence). V gave up 6 bases and J gave up 7 bases, with 13 bases separating them. CDR3 sequence: CASSSPGREQYF. The CDR3 region has the DNA TGTGCCAGCAGCTCCCCCGGAAGGGAGCAGTACTTC.

The chain uses TRBV4-1 and TRBJ1-5; TRBD1 might be the D (5 bases). Between the trimmed V and J ends, which lost 3 bases and 3 bases, there was a span of 15 bases. The germline gives CDR1 MGHRA, CDR2 YSYEKL. The CDR3 extends over 16 amino acids. The CDR3 reads CASSHITGRLNQPQHF. The CDR3 nucleotides are TGCGCCAGCAGCCACATTACGGGACGGCTCAATCAGCCCCAGCATTTT.

The V gene is TRBV19, the J gene TRBJ2-4; D remains unclear. CDR1 is LNHDA, CDR2 SQIVND, per germline (reference sequence). This CDR3 spans 12 amino acids. Trimming took 10 bases from V and 1 from J, leaving 8 bases between them. The CDR3 is CAIRGAKNIQYF. CDR3 coding DNA: TGTGCCATAAGAGGTGCCAAAAACATTCAGTACTTC.

The V gene is TRBV30, the J gene TRBJ2-2, with 7 positions matching TRBD1. Germline trimming cut 8 bases from V and 0 bases from J; bases unmatched to any gene: 9. Germline CDR1 and CDR2: GTSNPN and SVGIG (reference sequence). This CDR3 region has 15 residues. As DNA, the CDR3 is TGTGCCAGTAACAGGGGACCTACGAACACCGGGGAGCTGTTTTTT. Translated, it gives CASNRGPTNTGELFF.

The chain recombines TRBV30 with TRBJ1-2; D perhaps matches TRBD1 (6 bases). The CDR3 length is 13 residues. Trimming took off 3 bases at V and 0 bases at J, with 8 bases between the two ends. Germline assignment: CDR1 GTSNPN and CDR2 SVGIG (reference sequence). The CDR3 region has the DNA TGTGCCTGGAGGGACAGCCCTAACTATGGCTACACCTTC. Residues: CAWRDSPNYGYTF.

The rearrangement joins TRBV7-8 to TRBJ2-7; a weak D match, TRBD1 (6 bases). The V gene's germline CDR1 is SGHVS and CDR2 FQNEAQ. V dropped 10 bases and J dropped 2 bases, with 15 bases sitting between them. There are 13 residues in the CDR3. Here the CDR3 reads CATSWGQAYEQYF. The CDR3 nucleotides read TGTGCCACATCGTGGGGGCAGGCCTACGAGCAGTACTTC. Using reference TRBV7-8 and TRBJ2-7 for the parts outside the CDR3, the full variable domain is GAGVSQSPRYKVAKRGQDVALRCDPISGHVSLFWYQQALGQGPEFLTYFQNEAQLDKSGLPSDRFFAERPEGSVSTLKIQRTQQEDSAVYLCATSWGQAYEQYFGPGTRLTVT.

The chain recombines TRBV5-4 with TRBJ2-7, with D perhaps being TRBD1 or TRBD2 (5 bases each). CDR1 and CDR2 from the germline V gene are SGHNT and YYREEE (reference sequence). The CDR3 length is 14 residues. Trimming removed 3 bases from V and 1 base from J, with 11 bases in between. The CDR3 coding sequence is TGTGCCAGCAGCTCGGGGACGGAATCCTACGAGCAGTACTTC. It translates to CASSSGTESYEQYF.

The CDR3 DNA is TGTGCCAGCAGGGCTGGGGCCAACGTCCTGACTTTC. The encoded protein is CASRAGANVLTF. J is TRBJ2-6 and V is TRBV5-6; D is uncertain. Per the germline V gene, CDR1 is SGHDT and CDR2 is YYEEEE. This CDR3 is 12 amino acids long. The V gene lost 5 bases and the J gene lost 2 bases, with 2 bases spanning the gap. Looking up the rest from reference TRBV5-6 and TRBJ2-6 gives the full variable domain: DAGVTQSPTHLIKTRGQQVTLRCSPKSGHDTVSWYQQALGQGPQFIFQYYEEEERQRGNFPDRFSGHQFPNYSSELNVNALLLGDSALYLCASRAGANVLTFGAGSRLTVL.

The chain couples TRBV13 to TRBJ2-3; D unclear. Trimming took 4 bases from V and 6 from J, leaving 8 bases between them. The CDR3 extends over 12 amino acids. Germline V gives CDR1 PRHDT, CDR2 FYEKMQ (reference sequence). CDR3 sequence reads: CASSYGRDTQYF. As DNA, the CDR3 is TGTGCCAGCAGCTATGGAAGGGATACGCAGTATTTT.

This clone has only a few counts. J is TRBJ2-1 and V is TRBV7-9; tentative D call: TRBD1 (5 bases). The CDR3 spans 12 residues. Germline loops: CDR1 SEHNR, CDR2 FQNEAQ (reference sequence). Trimming took 3 bases from V and 6 from J, leaving 6 bases between them. CDR3 bases: TGTGCCAGCAGCTTCAGGGTCAATGAGCAGTTCTTC. Its protein is CASSFRVNEQFF. Combining the CDR3 with reference TRBV7-9 and TRBJ2-1 gives the whole variable domain DTGVSQNPRHKITKRGQNVTFRCDPISEHNRLYWYRQTLGQGPEFLTYFQNEAQLEKSRLLSDRFSAERPKGSFSTLEIQRTEQGDSAMYLCASSFRVNEQFFGPGTRLTVL.

This chain links TRBV5-1 with TRBJ1-2; 9 nucleotides line up with TRBD1. Looked up from germline, CDR1 is SGHRS and CDR2 is YFSETQ. This CDR3 has 14 residues. V was clipped by 5 bases and J by 9 bases; unmatched bases: 11. CDR3: CASSTTLQGARYTF. The CDR3 DNA sequence: TGCGCCAGCAGTACGACCCTACAGGGGGCCCGCTACACCTTC.

This clone has a handful of counts. The chain links TRBV7-8 to TRBJ1-2, with a tentative D call TRBD1 (6 bases). The germline CDR1 and CDR2 sequences are SGHVS and FQNEAQ. This CDR3 has 16 amino acids. V lost 11 bases, J lost 7 bases, and 29 bases lay in between. The CDR3 sequence: CASTQGPGQHLFGYTF. The CDR3 coding sequence is TGTGCCTCTACCCAAGGTCCCGGACAGCACCTCTTTGGCTACACCTTC.

This chain joins TRBV7-9 and TRBJ1-2; 9 nucleotides align to TRBD1. The ends lost 8 bases at V and 6 bases at J; junction bases unmatched: 7. Looked up from germline, CDR1 is SEHNR and CDR2 is FQNEAQ (reference sequence). The CDR3 runs to 13 residues. This chain's CDR3 is CASLPGTGNGYTF. The CDR3, as DNA: TGTGCCAGCCTCCCCGGGACAGGGAATGGCTACACCTTC.

This clone was observed a handful of times. The genes are TRBV15 and TRBJ1-5; weak D call: TRBD1 (5 bases). The CDR3 runs to 18 residues. Germline V gives CDR1 LNHNV, CDR2 YYDKDF (reference sequence). Trimming left V 1 base short and J 4 bases short, with 20 bases between. Here the CDR3 reads CATSRGSNTGEGNQPQHF. CDR3 in DNA: TGTGCCACCAGCAGAGGATCAAATACAGGAGAGGGAAATCAGCCCCAGCATTTT.